This entry concerns a single T cell receptor (beta chain). This CDR3 is 13 amino acids long. Germline V CDR1 and CDR2: KGHSH, LQKENI. Trimming cost V 3 bases and J 4 bases, with 7 bases left between them. The PCR had 60 Vbeta and 13 Jbeta primers. Assay used: immunoSEQ multiplex PCR; TCRdb lists only in-frame clones, some missing. This sample carries about 180,000 clones, roughly 77% of them seen once, and the ten largest clones take 2% to 3%. This specimen comes from a study of cytomegalovirus exposure and HLA in healthy donors. Sequencing input: PBMCs. The chain links TRBV18 to TRBJ1-5; unclear D gene. This sequence was found in a woman aged 25 to 39 in good health and CMV-seropositive. DNA of the CDR3: TGTGCCAGCTCACCCACAGAGAATCAGCCCCAGCATTTT. It yields the protein CASSPTENQPQHF.